The 28 T cell receptor beta chains given below trace back to one sample, sequenced in a study of blood T cells in healthy people across ages (dated by TCRdb to between 2014 and 2017). The method behind the library was 5' RACE. The run used an Illumina HiSeq 2500. A second roughly 7 to 11 cycle PCR used a sample-barcoded 5' primer and a J-beta primer mix. TCRdb trimmed the raw reads at Q25, called clones with MiXCR and kept productive beta chains. A single entry per CDR3 protein holds the most common genes and DNA from its merged rows. Counted in this sample were 550,000 to 600,000 distinct CDR3 sequences; roughly 48% of them appeared once. Of the sample, around 23% falls within the top ten clones. The material sequenced was blood. The receptors derive from a man older than 75 in good health.

The chain employs TRBV20-1 and TRBJ2-1; 14 bases are a match to TRBD2. The CDR3 is 19 residues long. J gave up 0 bases and V 0 bases, and 7 bases lay outside the gene matches. Germline V CDR1 and CDR2: DFQATT, SNEGSKA (reference sequence). CDR3 residues: CSARDDFGTSGSSYNEQFF. Written as DNA, the CDR3 is TGCAGTGCTAGAGACGACTTCGGGACTAGCGGGAGCTCCTACAATGAGCAGTTCTTC.

J is TRBJ1-5 and V is TRBV20-1; the D gene is possibly TRBD1 (6 bases). V lost 0 bases, J lost 4 bases, and 16 bases lay in between. Germline V lookup: CDR1 DFQATT, CDR2 SNEGSKA (reference sequence). The CDR3 is 16 residues long. This CDR3 reads CSARDGGAVGNQPQHF. CDR3 nucleotides: TGCAGTGCTAGAGATGGGGGGGCAGTGGGAAATCAGCCCCAGCATTTT.

This chain joins TRBV27 and TRBJ1-1; D possibly corresponds to TRBD1 (6 bases). Germline assignment: CDR1 MNHEY and CDR2 SMNVEV (reference sequence). This CDR3 has 15 residues. With 6 bases removed from V and 0 bases from J, the gap between germline ends came to 14 bases. CDR3 residues: CASRKGQNMNTEAFF. Written as DNA, the CDR3 is TGTGCCAGCAGAAAAGGACAGAACATGAACACTGAAGCTTTCTTT.

This clonotype turned up a few times. V is TRBV13 and J is TRBJ2-3; TRBD2 matches at 7 bases. V was pared by 0 bases and J by 2 bases, with 8 bases of the junction left unmatched. CDR1 and CDR2 from the germline V gene are PRHDT and FYEKMQ (reference sequence). This CDR3 comprises 17 residues. CDR3 sequence reads: CASSLGLASSVTDTQYF. The CDR3 DNA sequence: TGTGCCAGCAGCTTAGGACTAGCGAGTTCGGTCACAGATACGCAGTATTTT.

This clonotype was counted a few times. The chain employs TRBV7-2 and TRBJ2-3, with D possibly being TRBD1 (5 bases). CDR1 is SGHTA, CDR2 FQGNSA, per germline. The CDR3 spans 13 residues. The V end was cut by 4 bases, the J end by 7 bases, with 12 bases between. CDR3 region: CASSSIRANTQYF. In nucleotides, the CDR3 is TGTGCCAGCAGCTCCATCAGGGCGAATACGCAGTATTTT. The full variable domain, completed using reference TRBV7-2 and TRBJ2-3, is GAGVSQSPSNKVTEKGKDVELRCDPISGHTALYWYRQSLGQGLEFLIYFQGNSAPDKSGLPSDRFSAERTGGSVSTLTIQRTQQEDSAVYLCASSSIRANTQYFGPGTRLTVL.

V and J are TRBV20-1 and TRBJ1-1; TRBD1 matches at 8 bases. CDR3 size: 13 residues. Germline values: CDR1 DFQATT, CDR2 SNEGSKA (reference sequence). V trimming: 6 bases; J trimming: 6 bases; junction bases outside the gene matches: 9. The CDR3 DNA follows: TGCAGTGCCCGTGGTGACAGGGGTCCTGAAGCTTTCTTT. Its translation is CSARGDRGPEAFF.

This clonotype was seen a few times. The rearrangement links TRBV13 to TRBJ2-5; 15 positions agree with TRBD2. This CDR3 is built from 16 residues. Germline CDR1 is PRHDT and CDR2 is FYEKMQ (reference sequence). Trimming took 5 bases from V and 5 from J; bases not matched to a gene: 6. The CDR3 protein is CASSRGTSGGLETQYF. The CDR3 bases are TGTGCCAGCAGCAGAGGGACTAGCGGGGGGCTGGAGACCCAGTACTTC.

In regard to this clonotype: A read error may be the cause here, since a much bigger clone is one base away. The chain combines TRBV6-6 with TRBJ2-5; the match to TRBD1 covers 7 bases. The J call could be wrong; TRBJ2-4 is a better fit for the DNA end. CDR1 MNHNY and CDR2 SVGAGI come from the germline V gene (reference sequence). The CDR3 extends over 13 amino acids. CDR3 DNA: TGTGCCAGCAACAGACAGGGAAATTACATTCAGTACTTC. Its translation: CASNRQGNYIQYF.

The chain employs TRBV29-1 and TRBJ2-4; unclear D gene. CDR1 and CDR2 from the germline V gene are SQVTM and ANQGSEA. The CDR3 runs to 15 residues. Trimming took 2 bases from V and 0 from J, leaving 11 bases between them. CDR3 loop: CSVESTQRAKNIQYF. CDR3 nucleotide sequence: TGCAGCGTTGAATCGACACAGCGAGCCAAAAACATTCAGTACTTC.

The chain uses TRBV15 and TRBJ2-1; 8 bases are shared with TRBD2. Trimming removed 2 bases from V and 5 bases from J; junction bases left unmatched: 11. The CDR3 has 17 residues. Looked up from germline, CDR1 is LNHNV and CDR2 is YYDKDF (reference sequence). In DNA form, the CDR3 reads TGTGCCACCAGCAGACCGGCGGGTAGCGGGACCCACAATGAGCAGTTCTTC. As protein: CATSRPAGSGTHNEQFF. The complete variable domain, with remaining parts taken from reference TRBV15 and TRBJ2-1, reads DAMVIQNPRYQVTQFGKPVTLSCSQTLNHNVMYWYQQKSSQAPKLLFHYYDKDFNNEADTPDNFQSRRPNTSFCFLDIRSPGLGDTAMYLCATSRPAGSGTHNEQFFGPGTRLTVL.

The CDR3 loop reads CASSQDRGAGAPYNEQFF. The DNA for the CDR3 is TGCGCCAGCAGCCAAGATCGAGGGGCGGGAGCCCCCTACAATGAGCAGTTCTTC. The rearrangement uses TRBV4-3 and TRBJ2-1; 7 bases fit TRBD2. The CDR3 is 18 residues long. V was pared by 0 bases and J by 2 bases, with 10 bases of the junction left unmatched. Germline assignment: CDR1 LGHNA and CDR2 YSLEER.

This rearrangement joins TRBV27 to TRBJ2-2; D unresolved. V dropped 5 bases and J dropped 5 bases, with 6 bases sitting between them. In germline, CDR1 is MNHEY, CDR2 SMNVEV (reference sequence). The CDR3 length is 12 residues. CDR3 sequence reads: CASSTWTGELFF. Here the CDR3 DNA reads TGTGCCAGCAGTACTTGGACCGGGGAGCTGTTTTTT.

In DNA form, the CDR3 reads TGTGCCAGCACCCCAGGGGGGCCAGGCACTGAAGCTTTCTTT. Translated: CASTPGGPGTEAFF. The chain is built from TRBV12-3 or TRBV12-4 and TRBJ1-1; 7 nucleotides agree with TRBD1. The CDR3 has 14 amino acids. The V segment lost 7 bases and the J segment 4 bases; nucleotides outside the gene matches: 9.

Notes on this clonotype: Since the CDR3 does not end with the conserved phenylalanine or tryptophan, this likely comes from a read error. The chain joins TRBV5-1 to TRBJ2-5; D is unresolved. From germline, CDR1 is SGHRS and CDR2 YFSETQ. The CDR3 has 13 amino acids. The V gene lost 0 bases and the J gene lost 5 bases, with 8 bases spanning the gap. For the CDR3, the DNA is TGCGCCAGCAGCTTGGCCCTGGATGAGACCCAGTACATC. Translated: CASSLALDETQYI.

In this sample, this clonotype turned up a few times. For the CDR3, the DNA is TGTGCCAGCAGCTCGACAGGGGGGAACTACGAGCAGTACTTC. Translation gives CASSSTGGNYEQYF. The V and J genes are TRBV7-2 and TRBJ2-7; 9 nucleotides agree with TRBD1. V gave up 4 bases and J gave up 3 bases; unmatched junction bases: 4. Germline loops: CDR1 SGHTA, CDR2 FQGNSA. The CDR3 extends over 14 amino acids.

The CDR3 nucleotides are TGCGCCAGCAGCACAGAGGAGGCCTCGGCAGCTTTCTTT. This encodes CASSTEEASAAFF. The V gene is TRBV5-1, the J gene TRBJ1-1; D gene unclear. The CDR3 is made up of 13 amino acids. CDR1 is SGHRS and CDR2 is YFSETQ in the germline V gene. Trimming left V 4 bases short and J 10 bases short, with 17 bases between.

This clonotype was counted only a few times. The gene calls are TRBV7-2 and TRBJ1-4; D unresolved. The V end lost 2 bases, the J end lost 3 bases, and 7 bases lay between the germline ends. Germline lookup yields CDR1 SGHTA and CDR2 FQGNSA. The CDR3 has 14 residues. The chain's CDR3 is CASSLRVANEKLFF. DNA of the CDR3: TGTGCCAGCAGCTTAAGGGTGGCTAATGAAAAACTGTTTTTT.

V gene TRBV7-9 combines with J gene TRBJ2-3; D is undetermined. From germline, CDR1 is SEHNR and CDR2 FQNEAQ (reference sequence). The V end was cut by 0 bases, the J end by 5 bases, with 3 bases between. The CDR3 covers 12 residues. The CDR3 sequence: CASSLAIDTQYF. CDR3 bases: TGTGCCAGCAGCTTAGCGATAGATACGCAGTATTTT.

This clonotype showed up just a few times. This chain uses TRBV29-1 with TRBJ2-5, with D perhaps matching TRBD1 or TRBD2 (5 bases each). The germline V gene has CDR1 SQVTM and CDR2 ANQGSEA. The CDR3 length is 13 residues. V was trimmed by 6 bases and J by 4 bases, leaving 15 bases between them. The CDR3 is CSVLGYGAETQYF. The CDR3 DNA follows: TGCAGCGTACTGGGCTACGGGGCAGAGACCCAGTACTTC. The full variable domain, with the rest looked up from reference TRBV29-1 and TRBJ2-5, is SAVISQKPSRDICQRGTSLTIQCQVDSQVTMMFWYRQQPGQSLTLIATANQGSEATYESGFVIDKFPISRPNLTFSTLTVSNMSPEDSSIYLCSVLGYGAETQYFGPGTRLLVL.

This clonotype was found a few times. The chain combines TRBV20-1 with TRBJ1-4; 10 bases are a match to TRBD1. Germline CDR1 is DFQATT and CDR2 is SNEGSKA (reference sequence). Trimming at V came to 0 bases and at J to 6 bases, leaving 4 bases not matched to a gene. The CDR3 contains 15 residues. Here the CDR3 reads CSARDRGTGDEKLFF. The DNA of the CDR3 is TGCAGTGCTAGAGATCGGGGGACAGGGGATGAAAAACTGTTTTTT.

The chain combines TRBV6-5 with TRBJ2-7; no clear D gene. The CDR3 has 14 amino acids. Trimming removed 7 bases at V and 5 bases at J, with 18 bases between. In germline, CDR1 is MNHEY, CDR2 SVGAGI. The DNA for the CDR3 is TGTGCCAGCACCGACCTCTCCCCACCCGACGAGCAGTACTTC. The encoded protein is CASTDLSPPDEQYF.

V and J are TRBV2 and TRBJ1-4; 7 bases match TRBD1. Germline V lookup: CDR1 SNHLY, CDR2 FYNNEI. Trimming cost V 7 bases and J 7 bases; bases outside gene matches: 15. The CDR3 covers 16 residues. The CDR3 is CASTGEGAGVGEKLFF. CDR3 in DNA: TGTGCCAGCACGGGAGAGGGGGCGGGTGTTGGTGAAAAACTGTTTTTT.

The chain carries TRBV7-2 and TRBJ2-1, with a possible D match to TRBD2 (5 bases). From germline, CDR1 is SGHTA and CDR2 FQGNSA. The CDR3 extends over 15 amino acids. Trimming pared 0 bases from V and 9 bases from J, leaving 15 bases between. In nucleotides, the CDR3 is TGTGCCAGCAGCTTAGCCCGCGGGCAAGTTGGTGAGCAGTTCTTC. The encoded protein is CASSLARGQVGEQFF.

This chain joins TRBV11-2 and TRBJ2-3; D gene uncertain. The CDR3 spans 13 residues. The germline V gene has CDR1 SGHAT and CDR2 FQNNGV. Trimming stripped 4 bases from V and 6 bases from J, with 11 bases between. The CDR3 DNA reads TGTGCCAGCAGCTCTCCATCACCGGATACGCAGTATTTT. Translation gives CASSSPSPDTQYF.

This clonotype was seen a few times. This sequence joins TRBV6-1 and TRBJ2-5, with D perhaps given as TRBD1 or TRBD2 (6 bases each). The CDR3 spans 13 residues. Germline CDR1 and CDR2: MNHNS and SASEGT. The V end lost 6 bases, the J end lost 5 bases, and 13 bases lay between the germline ends. For the CDR3, the DNA is TGTGCCAGCAGAAGGGGGAGCGGGGAGACCCAGTACTTC. The encoded protein is CASRRGSGETQYF.

The chain couples TRBV20-1 to TRBJ2-5; 9 bases map to TRBD1. Near its end, the DNA agrees better with TRBJ2-7, so the J call may be wrong. CDR3 length equals 15 residues. Germline assignment: CDR1 DFQATT and CDR2 SNEGSKA (reference sequence). CDR3 region: CSARGGTGGPYEQYF. CDR3 sequence (DNA): TGCAGTGCTAGAGGTGGAACAGGGGGCCCTTACGAGCAGTACTTC.

The chain joins TRBV29-1 to TRBJ2-5; 9 nucleotides line up with TRBD1. Judging by the DNA end, TRBJ2-7 fits better; the J call may be wrong. The CDR3 runs to 15 residues. CDR1 is SQVTM and CDR2 is ANQGSEA in the germline V gene. The CDR3 sequence: CSVNYWDRAGYEQYF. The CDR3 coding sequence is TGCAGCGTTAATTATTGGGACAGGGCGGGTTACGAGCAGTACTTC.

J is TRBJ2-2 and V is TRBV29-1; no reliable D call. Trimming stripped 1 base from V and 11 bases from J, with 8 bases between. Per germline, CDR1 SQVTM and CDR2 ANQGSEA. This CDR3 region has 11 residues. The CDR3 sequence: CSVEGFGELFF. CDR3 sequence (DNA): TGCAGCGTTGAAGGATTCGGAGAGCTGTTTTTT.